The entry below describes one T cell receptor (beta chain). It has no known antigen specificity. No base qualities exist here, and no much larger clone lies one base off it. TCR CDR3 regions were amplified from genomic DNA by multiplex PCR using the deep immunoSEQ assay. Extracted genomic DNA from each cell subset was spread evenly across all wells of several immunoSEQ 96-well plates, with each plate serving as a replicate. For sorted subsets, each replicate PCR was loaded with roughly 200 ng genomic DNA, equivalent to some 31,000 T cell genomes. Purified libraries were quantified with a Qubit 3.0 fluorometer, sized on a Bioanalyzer 2100, and re-quantified with the KAPA Library Quantification kit. Every immunoSEQ 96-well plate was sequenced on a dedicated single-read 150-cycle Illumina NextSeq 550 flow cell. The study's own analysis went as follows. The immunoSEQ output contained only junctional sequences without quality scores, so filtering could not match that applied to full-length reads. Sequences were annotated with PyIR, a Python wrapper for IgBLAST v1.9, using IMGT germline references to assign V/J genes and CDR3. Reads were removed for weak V/J assignments (E-value above 1e-6), missing CDR3, stop codons, out-of-frame junctions, or ambiguous translated residues. V3J clonotypes were defined as sequences sharing the same inferred V gene, J gene, and CDR3 amino acid sequence. To compute the percentage overlap between repertoires, the number of shared unique clonotypes was divided by the size of the smaller repertoire. RTK rarefaction, the Chao1 estimator, and Recon v2.1 estimates of unobserved clonotypes were used to assess repertoire richness. For all TCRbeta clonotypes obtained by the gDNA method from four donors, generation probabilities were computed with OLGA. As stored in TCRdb, this immuneACCESS dataset retains in-frame rearrangements with V and J assigned. A fraction of the clones does not appear; measured against another copy, unresolved V genes explain less than half of the discrepancy, and the remainder lacks a known reason. V and J calls plus clone size are reproduced from that table; the DNA served to infer D and trimming. Across this sample there are 2 million or so clones, with 85% to 95% seen only once. 0.13% of the sample is taken by the ten largest.

Deletion took 3 bases off V and 6 bases off J, with a span of 9 bases between the germline ends. CDR1 is given as SGHRS and CDR2 as YFSETQ, both from the germline V gene. From cysteine to phenylalanine, the CDR3 is 13 amino acids long. CDR3 DNA only is kept here, 39 bases in frame from base 1. The donors were healthy, HIV-negative adults who had no recently reported acute infections or vaccinations. Only Caucasian adults living in Nashville, Tennessee, USA were represented among the donors. Magnetic negative selection was used to enrich CD4+ T cells, after which naive cells were positively selected on CD45RA and the negative fraction became the memory subset. Blood was obtained by leukapheresis, after which PBMCs were separated by Ficoll-Histopaque density gradient centrifugation and cryopreserved in liquid nitrogen vapor phase. Purity and quantity of every magnetically sorted T cell population were checked by analytical flow cytometry. Genomic DNA was isolated from every sorted fraction and measured by UV absorbance on a Nanodrop 2000c.

The record originates from a study of shared clonotypes between healthy human individuals (dated by TCRdb to the early 2020s). At the level of the whole study: The cohort comprised two women and a few men aged 18 to 49 years. Per donor, three plates each were used for CD4 naive and CD4 memory, two for CD8 naive, and one for CD8 memory. To increase sequencing depth and limit assay-specific biases, different laboratories used diverse techniques to prepare libraries and sequence TCR repertoires. The study deeply sequenced blood TCR repertoires of five healthy adults to estimate repertoire size and the extent of clonotype sharing between individuals. Per donor, leukapheresis produced somewhere between about 0.8 and 9.5 billion PBMCs. On the study overall, not on this receptor specifically: Sampling was limited to blood, and TCR repertoires in tissue likely differ from TCR repertoires in blood. The small number of donors limited the genetic and exposure-history diversity represented. Estimated clonotype richness was generally larger for naive than for memory subsets. Based on pairwise subsampling, the degree of clonotype sharing among donors was expected to be affected by sequencing depth. When a handful of donors were compared, the shared fraction of clonotypes was about 5.5% for naive CD4, 3.5% to 4% for naive CD8, 2.3% for memory CD4, and 0.3% to 0.5% for memory CD8. Compared with non-shared clonotypes, clonotypes shared by all four sorted-subset donors had higher generation probabilities. Even with the large sequencing depth, rarefaction of the sorted-subset datasets indicated that sequencing was incomplete.

The source of this sequence is a man between 18 and 29 years old in good health. The chain is made from TRBV5-1 and TRBJ2-2; the D gene cannot be named for sure. Sequenced sample: naive CD4+ T cells sorted from blood. According to the study, the label for this sample's cell subset or site signals: CD45RA+ positively selected. The CDR3 region has the sequence CASSSVLSGELFF. DNA sequence: TGCGCCAGCAGCTCCGTCCTGTCCGGGGAGCTGTTTTTT. Where the CDR3 stops, the reference TRBV5-1 and TRBJ2-2 genes take over; the full variable domain is KAGVTQTPRYLIKTRGQQVTLSCSPISGHRSVSWYQQTPGQGLQFLFEYFSETQRNKGNFPGRFSGRQFSNSRSEMNVSTLELGDSALYLCASSSVLSGELFFGEGSRLTVL.